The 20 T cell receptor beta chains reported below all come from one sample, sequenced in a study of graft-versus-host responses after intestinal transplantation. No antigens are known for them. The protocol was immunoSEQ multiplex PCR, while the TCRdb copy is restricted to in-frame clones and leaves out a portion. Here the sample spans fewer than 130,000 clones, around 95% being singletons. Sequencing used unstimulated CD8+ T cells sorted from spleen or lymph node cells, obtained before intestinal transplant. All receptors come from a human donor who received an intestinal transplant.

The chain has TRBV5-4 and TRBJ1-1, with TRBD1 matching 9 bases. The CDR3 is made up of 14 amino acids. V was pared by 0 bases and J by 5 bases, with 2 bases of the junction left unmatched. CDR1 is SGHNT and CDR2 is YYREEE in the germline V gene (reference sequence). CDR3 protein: CASSLETGGTEAFF. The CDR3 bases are TGTGCCAGCAGCTTGGAGACAGGGGGTACTGAAGCTTTCTTT.

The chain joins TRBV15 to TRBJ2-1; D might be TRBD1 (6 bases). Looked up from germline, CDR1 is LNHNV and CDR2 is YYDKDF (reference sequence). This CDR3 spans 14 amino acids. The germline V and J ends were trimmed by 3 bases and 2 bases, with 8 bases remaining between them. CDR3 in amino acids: CATSSRTAYNEQFF. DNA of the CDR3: TGTGCCACCAGCAGTCGGACAGCCTACAATGAGCAGTTCTTC.

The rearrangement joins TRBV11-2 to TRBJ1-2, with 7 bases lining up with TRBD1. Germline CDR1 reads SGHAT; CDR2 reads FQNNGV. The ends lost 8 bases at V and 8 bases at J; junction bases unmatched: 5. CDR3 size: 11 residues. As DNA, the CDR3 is TGTGCCAGCGAACAGGGGTGGGGCTACACCTTC. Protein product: CASEQGWGYTF.

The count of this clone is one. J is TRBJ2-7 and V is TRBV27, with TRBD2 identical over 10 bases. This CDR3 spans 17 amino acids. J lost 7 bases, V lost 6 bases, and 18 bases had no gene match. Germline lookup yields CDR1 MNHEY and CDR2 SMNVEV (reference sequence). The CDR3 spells CASRLGPILAGPKEQYF. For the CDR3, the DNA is TGTGCCAGCAGGTTAGGTCCCATACTAGCGGGGCCAAAGGAGCAGTACTTC.

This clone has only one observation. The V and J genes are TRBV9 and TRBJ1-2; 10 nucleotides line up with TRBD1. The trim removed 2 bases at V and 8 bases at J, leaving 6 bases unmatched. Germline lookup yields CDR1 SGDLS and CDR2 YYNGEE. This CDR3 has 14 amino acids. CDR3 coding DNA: TGTGCCAGCAGCGTTGCCGGGACAGGGGTAGGCTACACCTTC. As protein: CASSVAGTGVGYTF.

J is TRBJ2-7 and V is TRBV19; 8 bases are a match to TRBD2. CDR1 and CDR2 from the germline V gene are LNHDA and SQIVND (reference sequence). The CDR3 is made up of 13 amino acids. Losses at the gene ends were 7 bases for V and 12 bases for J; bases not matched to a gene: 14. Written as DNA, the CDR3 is TGTGCCAGTAATAACCCTCCGGGGGGGGGAGTGTACTTC. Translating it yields CASNNPPGGGVYF.

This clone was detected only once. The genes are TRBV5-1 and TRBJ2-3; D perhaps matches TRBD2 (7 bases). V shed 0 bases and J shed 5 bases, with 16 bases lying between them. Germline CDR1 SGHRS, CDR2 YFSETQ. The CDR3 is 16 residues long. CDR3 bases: TGCGCCAGCAGCTTGGCCTTTTGGGGGGGCCTAGATACGCAGTATTTT. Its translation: CASSLAFWGGLDTQYF.

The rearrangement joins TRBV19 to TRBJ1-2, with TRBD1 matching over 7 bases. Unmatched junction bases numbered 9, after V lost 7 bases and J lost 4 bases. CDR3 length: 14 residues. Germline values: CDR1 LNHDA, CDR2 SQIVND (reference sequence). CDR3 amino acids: CASTFGQAPYGYTF. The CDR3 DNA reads TGTGCCAGTACCTTCGGACAGGCCCCCTATGGCTACACCTTC.

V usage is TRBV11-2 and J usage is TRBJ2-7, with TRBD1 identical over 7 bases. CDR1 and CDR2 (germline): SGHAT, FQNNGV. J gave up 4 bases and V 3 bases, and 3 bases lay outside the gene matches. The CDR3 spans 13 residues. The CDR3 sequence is CASSFYRGYEQYF. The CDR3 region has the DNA TGTGCCAGCAGCTTTTACAGGGGATACGAGCAGTACTTC.

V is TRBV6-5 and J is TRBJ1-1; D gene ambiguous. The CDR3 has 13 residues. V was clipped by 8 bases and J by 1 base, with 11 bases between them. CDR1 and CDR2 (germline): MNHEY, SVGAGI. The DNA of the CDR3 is TGTGCCAGCGTCCAGACCGGGAACACTGAAGCTTTCTTT. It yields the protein CASVQTGNTEAFF.

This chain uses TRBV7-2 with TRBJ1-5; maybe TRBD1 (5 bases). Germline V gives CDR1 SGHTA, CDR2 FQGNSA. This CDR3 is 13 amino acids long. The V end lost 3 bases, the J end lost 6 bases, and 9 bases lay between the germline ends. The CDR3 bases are TGTGCCAGCAGCTTGGACGGGGGTCAGCCCCAGCATTTT. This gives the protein CASSLDGGQPQHF.

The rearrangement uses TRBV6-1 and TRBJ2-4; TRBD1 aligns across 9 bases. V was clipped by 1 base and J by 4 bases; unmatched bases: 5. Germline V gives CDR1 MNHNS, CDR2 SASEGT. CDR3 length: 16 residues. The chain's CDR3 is CASSEGRGTGKNIQYF. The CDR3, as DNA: TGTGCCAGCAGTGAAGGGCGGGGGACAGGGAAAAACATTCAGTACTTC.

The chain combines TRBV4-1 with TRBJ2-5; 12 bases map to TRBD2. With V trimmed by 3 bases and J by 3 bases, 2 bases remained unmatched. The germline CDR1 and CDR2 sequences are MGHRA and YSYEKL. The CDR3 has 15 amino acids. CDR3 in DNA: TGCGCCAGCAGCCATGCTAGCGGGAGGGAAGAGACCCAGTACTTC. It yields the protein CASSHASGREETQYF.

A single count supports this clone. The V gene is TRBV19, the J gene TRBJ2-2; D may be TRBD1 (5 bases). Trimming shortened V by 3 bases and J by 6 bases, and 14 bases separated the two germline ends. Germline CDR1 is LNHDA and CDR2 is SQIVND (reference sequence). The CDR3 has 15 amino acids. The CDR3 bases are TGTGCCAGTAGTATTAGGGGCCTCGCAGCCGGGGAGCTGTTTTTT. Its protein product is CASSIRGLAAGELFF.

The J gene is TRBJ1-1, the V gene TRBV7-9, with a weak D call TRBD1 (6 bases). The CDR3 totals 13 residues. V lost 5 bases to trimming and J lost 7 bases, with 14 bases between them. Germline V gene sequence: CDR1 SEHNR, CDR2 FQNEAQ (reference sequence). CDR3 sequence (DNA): TGTGCCAGCAGCAATACAGGGTATGGTGAAGCTTTCTTT. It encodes CASSNTGYGEAFF.

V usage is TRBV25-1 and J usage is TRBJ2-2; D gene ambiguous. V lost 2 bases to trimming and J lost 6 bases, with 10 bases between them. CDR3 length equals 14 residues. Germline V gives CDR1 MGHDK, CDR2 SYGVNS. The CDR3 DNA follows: TGTGCCAGCAGTGAAACGGGTCGGCCCGGGGAGCTGTTTTTT. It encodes CASSETGRPGELFF.

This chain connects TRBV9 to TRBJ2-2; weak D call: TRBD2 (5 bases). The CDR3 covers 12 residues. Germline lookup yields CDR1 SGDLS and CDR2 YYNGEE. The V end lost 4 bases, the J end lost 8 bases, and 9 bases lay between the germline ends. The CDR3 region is CASSSGGGELFF. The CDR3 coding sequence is TGTGCCAGCAGCTCCGGAGGTGGGGAGCTGTTTTTT.

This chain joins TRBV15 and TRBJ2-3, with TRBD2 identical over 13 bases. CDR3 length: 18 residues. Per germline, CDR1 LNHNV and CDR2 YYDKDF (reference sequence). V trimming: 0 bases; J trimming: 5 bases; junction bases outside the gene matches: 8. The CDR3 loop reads CATSRDPTSGRAKDTQYF. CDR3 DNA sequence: TGTGCCACCAGCAGAGACCCTACTAGCGGGAGGGCCAAAGATACGCAGTATTTT.

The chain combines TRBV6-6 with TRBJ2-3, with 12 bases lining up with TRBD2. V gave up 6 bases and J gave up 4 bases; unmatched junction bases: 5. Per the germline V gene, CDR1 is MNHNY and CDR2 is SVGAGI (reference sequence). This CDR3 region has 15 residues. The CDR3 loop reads CASRLASGRADTQYF. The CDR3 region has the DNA TGTGCCAGCAGACTCGCTAGCGGGAGGGCAGATACGCAGTATTTT.

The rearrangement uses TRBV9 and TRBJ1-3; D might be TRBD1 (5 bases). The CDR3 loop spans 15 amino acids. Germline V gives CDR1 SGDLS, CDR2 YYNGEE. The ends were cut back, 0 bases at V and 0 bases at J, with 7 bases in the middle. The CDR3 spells CASSVGTNSGNTIYF. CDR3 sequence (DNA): TGTGCCAGCAGCGTAGGGACAAACTCTGGAAACACCATATATTTT.